Following are 2 T cell receptor beta chains from one sample sequenced in a study of T cells after yellow fever vaccination. Using its own MiXCR run on the 5' RACE reads, TCRdb lists one record per CDR3 protein. The profile covers around 120,000 distinct CDR3 sequences, with 12% to 15% appearing a single time and roughly 44% taken by the ten largest. This material consisted of CD8+ T cells sorted from PBMCs, taken 5 days after the yellow fever booster vaccination. Source of these receptors: a man aged 18 to 35 who received the YFV17D yellow fever vaccine.

This clonotype came up a few times. The chain employs TRBV9 and TRBJ2-1; maybe TRBD2 (7 bases). The CDR3 is 14 amino acids. Trimming pared 0 bases from V and 8 bases from J, leaving 12 bases between. The germline CDR1 and CDR2 sequences are SGDLS and YYNGEE. The CDR3 DNA follows: TGTGCCAGCAGCGTAGAACGAGGGGGGGATGAGCAGTTCTTC. This encodes CASSVERGGDEQFF.

The chain joins TRBV3-1 to TRBJ2-1; weak D call: TRBD2 (7 bases). This CDR3 spans 15 amino acids. The germline gives CDR1 LGHDT, CDR2 YNNKEL (reference sequence). V was pared by 3 bases and J by 6 bases, with 15 bases between. For the CDR3, the DNA is TGTGCCAGCAGCCAGGAAGAGGGGGGGCTCAATGAGCAGTTCTTC. It encodes CASSQEEGGLNEQFF.